These T cell receptor beta chains were read from a single sample in a study of T cells in Graves' hyperthyroidism and ophthalmopathy. From the multiplex PCR reads, TCRdb called clonotypes with MiXCR, one entry per CDR3 protein. The sample holds 500,000 to 650,000 distinct CDR3 sequences, 12% to 15% seen once. Material: blood. These receptors were taken from a woman aged 40 to 49 with Graves' hyperthyroidism. The CDR3 runs from the conserved cysteine through the conserved F or W. D genes are given only for firm matches. Not every row has a clone size; where given, it reads once, few, many or a size class.

abundance,j_gene,v_gene,d_gene,len,CDR3nt,CDR3aa
many,TRBJ2-1,TRBV2,.,13,TGTGCCAGCCTCGGAGGGCAGCACAATGAGCAGTTCTTC,CASLGGQHNEQFF
many,TRBJ2-1,TRBV29-1,TRBD2,11,TGCAGCGCCGGGGCGGGGGATGAGCAGTTCTTC,CSAGAGDEQFF
few,TRBJ1-3,TRBV28,.,15,TGTGCCAGCAGGTTAGGTTCGGGAGATGGAAACACCATATATTTT,CASRLGSGDGNTIYF
many,TRBJ2-2,TRBV30,TRBD1,15,TGTGCCTGGAGTGTGGGACAGGGGGACACCGGGGAGCTGTTTTTT,CAWSVGQGDTGELFF
.,TRBJ1-3,TRBV19,TRBD1,17,TGTGCCAGTAGCGGGCGATTCCAGGGGGCGCCTGGAAACACCATATATTTT,CASSGRFQGAPGNTIYF
.,TRBJ1-2,TRBV19,.,15,TGTGCCAGTAGTATAGCCCACAAAGGAGACTATGGCTACACCTTC,CASSIAHKGDYGYTF
.,TRBJ2-2,TRBV19,.,18,TGTGCCAGTAGTCCCAACAGGGCCGATGCATCGAACACCGGGGAGCTGTTTTTT,CASSPNRADASNTGELFF
many,TRBJ2-7,TRBV24-1,TRBD1,14,TGTGCCACCAGTGATCCGGGACAGGGCTACGAGCAGTACTTC,CATSDPGQGYEQYF
many,TRBJ2-1,TRBV20-1,TRBD1,16,TGCAGTGCTAGAGGGGGCGACAGGGGACCTTACAATGAGCAGTTCTTC,CSARGGDRGPYNEQFF
many,TRBJ2-1,TRBV2,.,12,TGTGCCAGCACGGCGCATGACAATGAGCAGTTCTTC,CASTAHDNEQFF
.,TRBJ1-1,TRBV30,.,13,TGTGCCTGGAGCCTAGGGGGGGAAACTGAAGCTTTCTTT,CAWSLGGETEAFF
.,TRBJ2-1,TRBV27,.,11,TGTGCCAGCATGGGTAGCGAAGAGCAGTTCTTC,CASMGSEEQFF
many,TRBJ2-7,TRBV24-1,.,14,TGTGCCACCCGCGCCTCAGGGAGTGCCCACGAGCAGTACTTC,CATRASGSAHEQYF
many,TRBJ2-7,TRBV7-3,TRBD1,14,TGTGCCAGCAGCCCAACAGGGGGCAGGGACGAGCAGTACTTC,CASSPTGGRDEQYF
.,TRBJ2-1,TRBV7-9,.,16,TGTGCCAGCACCGGAGGTAGTTTCGGCTCCTACAATGAGCAGTTCTTC,CASTGGSFGSYNEQFF
many,TRBJ1-1,TRBV5-1,.,16,TGCGCCAGCAGCTTAGGGGGGGGCGTCATAAACACTGAAGCTTTCTTT,CASSLGGGVINTEAFF
.,TRBJ2-5,TRBV6-1,TRBD1,15,TGTGCCAGCACCCCCGGGACAGGGGGGAAAGAGACCCAGTACTTC,CASTPGTGGKETQYF
.,TRBJ1-5,TRBV6-4,.,17,TGTGCCGTCGGTGAAGGACACAGCCCTTATAGCAATCAGCCCCAGCATTTT,CAVGEGHSPYSNQPQHF
.,TRBJ2-7,TRBV7-9,.,13,TGTGCCAGCAGCGGGACTGTTAACTACGAGCAGTACTTC,CASSGTVNYEQYF
many,TRBJ1-2,TRBV28,.,13,TGTGCCAGCAGTTCGGGACCGACCTATGGCTACACCTTC,CASSSGPTYGYTF
many,TRBJ1-1,TRBV30,.,17,TGTGCCTGGAGTGTATACGGAAGTTATGGGGGAAACACTGAAGCTTTCTTT,CAWSVYGSYGGNTEAFF
few,TRBJ2-7,TRBV19,.,13,TGTGCCAGTAGTATGACGACTACCTACGAGCAGTACTTC,CASSMTTTYEQYF
few,TRBJ2-2,TRBV29-1,.,13,TGCAGCGTTGGCCTAAAGAACACCGGGGAGCTGTTTTTT,CSVGLKNTGELFF
many,TRBJ1-1,TRBV5-4,.,14,TGTGCCAGCAGCTTGATGGGGCAGAACACTGAAGCTTTCTTT,CASSLMGQNTEAFF
.,TRBJ2-2,TRBV11-3,TRBD1,16,TGTGCCAGCAGCTTAGAAGGGACAGGGGTCACCGGGGAGCTGTTTTTT,CASSLEGTGVTGELFF
many,TRBJ2-4,TRBV27,TRBD2,14,TGTGCCAGCAGTTTCAGCGGGAACGAAAACATTCAGTACTTC,CASSFSGNENIQYF
.,TRBJ1-1,TRBV3-1,.,17,TGTGCCAGCAGCCAAGATCTTGTCCGAGGGATGAACACTGAAGCTTTCTTT,CASSQDLVRGMNTEAFF
.,TRBJ2-7,TRBV6-1,.,11,TGTGCCAGCAGGGACCTCACCCAGCAGTACTTC,CASRDLTQQYF
.,TRBJ2-6,TRBV7-9,TRBD1,23,TGTGCCAGCAGCCGCCGTTTTCCCGATTTTGGACAGGAGGTAGACTCTGGGGCCAACGTCCTGACTTTC,CASSRRFPDFGQEVDSGANVLTF
few,TRBJ2-1,TRBV6-1,.,16,TGTGCCAGCAGTCCAGCAGTGACAGGTCAGGGGAATGAGCAGTTCTTC,CASSPAVTGQGNEQFF
.,TRBJ1-5,TRBV28,.,12,TGTGCCAGCAGCGCAAGGAATCAGCCCCAGCATTTT,CASSARNQPQHF
many,TRBJ2-3,TRBV6-1,TRBD2,15,TGTGCCAGCAGTGACCCGGGACTAGTTACGAATACGCAGTATTTT,CASSDPGLVTNTQYF
many,TRBJ1-2,TRBV6-5,TRBD1,15,TGTGCCAGCAGTTACTCGGGGACAGTTAACTATGGCTACACCTTC,CASSYSGTVNYGYTF
many,TRBJ1-1,TRBV5-1,.,13,TGTGCCAGCAGCCTGGGTCCGAACACTGAAGCTTTCTTT,CASSLGPNTEAFF
many,TRBJ2-3,TRBV7-8,.,14,TGTGCCAGCAGCCGGGACACGTACACAGATACGCAGTATTTT,CASSRDTYTDTQYF
few,TRBJ2-3,TRBV18,TRBD1,17,TGTGCCAGCTCACCAGTCGGACAGGGATTTAGCACAGATACGCAGTATTTT,CASSPVGQGFSTDTQYF
.,TRBJ1-1,TRBV12-5,.,14,TGTGCTAGTGCCCCGGACAGAATGAACACTGAAGCTTTCTTT,CASAPDRMNTEAFF
many,TRBJ1-5,TRBV2,TRBD1,16,TGTGCCAGCAGTGCCGGGAGGGACAGGCCGGGTCAGCCCCAGCATTTT,CASSAGRDRPGQPQHF
many,TRBJ2-2,TRBV7-3,TRBD2,14,TGTGCCAGCAGCACGGGACTAAACACCGGGGAGCTGTTTTTT,CASSTGLNTGELFF
.,TRBJ1-2,TRBV6-4,.,13,TGTGCCAGCAGTGACGGGTTAGGCTATGGCTACACCTTC,CASSDGLGYGYTF
many,TRBJ2-2,TRBV27,TRBD1,14,TGTGCCAGCAGTTACGGGACAGGGGCTGCGGAGCTGTTTTTT,CASSYGTGAAELFF
many,TRBJ2-1,TRBV5-5,.,15,TGTGCCAGCAGCCCCGATGGGGGGAGGTACAATGAGCAGTTCTTC,CASSPDGGRYNEQFF
many,TRBJ2-7,TRBV20-1,TRBD1,12,TGCAGTGCGAGCCTACAGGGGTACGAGCAGTACTTC,CSASLQGYEQYF
many,TRBJ2-3,TRBV5-4,TRBD1,16,TGTGCCAGCAGCTTGTTGTCGACAGGGGGGACAGATACGCAGTATTTT,CASSLLSTGGTDTQYF
many,TRBJ2-7,TRBV20-1,TRBD2,14,TGCAGTGCTCGGCGGACTAGCGACAACTACGAGCAGTACTTC,CSARRTSDNYEQYF
many,TRBJ2-2,TRBV20-1,TRBD2,14,TGCAGTGCTACCGGACTAGCGAACACCGGGGAGCTGTTTTTT,CSATGLANTGELFF
.,TRBJ1-5,TRBV9,TRBD1,16,TGTGCCAGCAGCGCTAGGACAGGGGAGGGCAATCAGCCCCAGCATTTT,CASSARTGEGNQPQHF
many,TRBJ1-2,TRBV20-1,.,16,TGCAGTGCTAGAGGGGCTGGTTATCGTCCTAACTATGGCTACACCTTC,CSARGAGYRPNYGYTF
many,TRBJ1-5,TRBV7-8,.,13,TGTGCCAGCAGCAGGGACCTCAATCAGCCCCAGCATTTT,CASSRDLNQPQHF
many,TRBJ1-5,TRBV28,TRBD1,14,TGTGCCAGCAGTTCCATAACAGGGGTTCAGCCCCAGCATTTT,CASSSITGVQPQHF
few,TRBJ1-1,TRBV6-1,.,15,TGTGCCAGCAGTGACGCCGGGGACATTCCTCTGGGCGCTTTCTTT,CASSDAGDIPLGAFF
few,TRBJ2-1,TRBV30,.,14,TGTGCCTGGAGGTATAGAAGCTCCTACAATGAGCAGTTCTTC,CAWRYRSSYNEQFF